This T cell receptor (beta chain) derives from a study of cytomegalovirus exposure and HLA in healthy donors. The PCR made use of 60 Vbeta and 13 Jbeta primers. Here immunoSEQ multiplex PCR was the method, and the copy in TCRdb shows in-frame clones only, minus some. The sample has about 110,000 clones; approximately 86% are singletons. The sequence was obtained from a man aged 35 to 55 in good health and CMV-seronegative. Sequencing was carried out using PBMCs.

The CDR3 protein is CASSDRGYEQYF. The CDR3 coding sequence is TGTGCCAGCTCGGACAGGGGCTACGAGCAGTACTTC. The chain joins TRBV28 to TRBJ2-7, with 9 bases that match TRBD1. The CDR3 covers 12 residues. Trimming took 8 bases from V and 3 from J; bases not matched to a gene: 2. Per the germline V gene, CDR1 is MDHEN and CDR2 is SYDVKM.